This T cell receptor (beta chain) came from a study of T cell clonality in common variable immunodeficiency. The germline V gene encodes CDR1 LNHDA and CDR2 SQIVND (reference sequence). This CDR3 has 13 amino acids. Deletions cut 1 base from V and 7 bases from J, with 10 bases between. The protocol was immunoSEQ multiplex PCR, while the TCRdb copy is restricted to in-frame clones and leaves out a portion. Listed for the sample are roughly 14,000 clones, none seen a single time. Findings and limits, study-wide: Common variable immunodeficiency TCR beta sequences reportedly had fewer deletions and N-nucleotide insertions. Authors noted CVID clonality's cause needs subpopulation repertoire sequencing.

Comment on this clone: The antigen is not known. The read halts 3 residues ahead of the CDR3 end, with the missing end drawn from the germline J gene.

The source of this sequence is a human donor with common variable immunodeficiency. The V call is TRBV19, the J call TRBJ1-1, with TRBD1 as a possible D gene (5 bases). Specimen: peripheral blood mononuclear cells. CDR3 DNA (partial): TGTGCCAGTAGTATAGGCGGGGGAATTGAA. This sequence encodes CASSIGGGIE. The complete CDR3 reads CASSIGGGIEAFF.